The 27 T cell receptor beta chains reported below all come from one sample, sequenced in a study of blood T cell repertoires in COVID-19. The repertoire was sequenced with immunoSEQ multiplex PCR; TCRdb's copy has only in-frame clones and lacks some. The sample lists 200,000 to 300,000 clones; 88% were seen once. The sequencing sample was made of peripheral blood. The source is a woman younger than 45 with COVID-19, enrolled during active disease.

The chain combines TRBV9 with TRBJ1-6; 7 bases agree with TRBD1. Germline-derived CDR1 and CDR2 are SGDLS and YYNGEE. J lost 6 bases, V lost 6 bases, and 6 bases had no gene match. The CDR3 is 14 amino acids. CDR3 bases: TGTGCCAGCACCACAGGGGAACCTAATTCACCCCTCCACTTT. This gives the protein CASTTGEPNSPLHF.

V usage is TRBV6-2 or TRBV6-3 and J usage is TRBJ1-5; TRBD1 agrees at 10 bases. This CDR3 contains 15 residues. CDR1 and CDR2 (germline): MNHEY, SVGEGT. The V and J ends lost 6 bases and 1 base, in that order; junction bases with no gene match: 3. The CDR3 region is CASSRDRGSNQPQHF. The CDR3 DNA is TGTGCCAGCAGCCGGGACAGGGGCAGCAATCAGCCCCAGCATTTT.

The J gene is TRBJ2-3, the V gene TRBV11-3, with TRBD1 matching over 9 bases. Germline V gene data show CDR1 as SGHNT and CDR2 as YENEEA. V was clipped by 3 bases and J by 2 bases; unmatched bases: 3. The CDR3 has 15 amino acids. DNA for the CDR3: TGTGCCAGCAGCTTGGGGGACAGGGTCACAGATACGCAGTATTTT. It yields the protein CASSLGDRVTDTQYF.

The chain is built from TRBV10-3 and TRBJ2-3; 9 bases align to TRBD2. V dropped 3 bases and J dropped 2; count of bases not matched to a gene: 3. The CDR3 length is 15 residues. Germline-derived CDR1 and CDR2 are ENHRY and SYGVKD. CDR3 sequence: CAISDRGGATDTQYF. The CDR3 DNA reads TGTGCCATCAGTGACCGCGGGGGGGCCACAGATACGCAGTATTTT.

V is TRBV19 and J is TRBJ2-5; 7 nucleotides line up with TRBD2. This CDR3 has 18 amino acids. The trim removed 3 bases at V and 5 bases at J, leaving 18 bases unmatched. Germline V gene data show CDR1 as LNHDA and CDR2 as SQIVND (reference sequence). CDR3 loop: CASSIGSAGRAWRETQYF. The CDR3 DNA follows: TGTGCCAGTAGTATCGGTTCGGCGGGGAGGGCCTGGAGGGAGACCCAGTACTTC.

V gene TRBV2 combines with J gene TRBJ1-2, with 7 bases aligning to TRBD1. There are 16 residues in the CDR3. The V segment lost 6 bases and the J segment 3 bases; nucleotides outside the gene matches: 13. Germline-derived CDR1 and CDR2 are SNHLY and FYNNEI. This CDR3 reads CASSNRGVEQYYGYTF. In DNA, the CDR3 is TGTGCCAGCAGCAACAGGGGAGTCGAACAATACTATGGCTACACCTTC.

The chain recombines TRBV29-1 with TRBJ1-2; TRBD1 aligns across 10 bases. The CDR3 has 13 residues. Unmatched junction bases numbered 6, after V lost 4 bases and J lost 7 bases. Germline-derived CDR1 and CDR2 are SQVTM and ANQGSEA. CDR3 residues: CSVGDRGEAGYTF. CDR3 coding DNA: TGCAGCGTTGGGGACAGGGGAGAGGCTGGCTACACCTTC.

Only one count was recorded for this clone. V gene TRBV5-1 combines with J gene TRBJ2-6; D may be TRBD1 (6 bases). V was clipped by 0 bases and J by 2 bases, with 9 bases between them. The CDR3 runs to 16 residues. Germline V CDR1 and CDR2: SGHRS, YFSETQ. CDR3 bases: TGCGCCAGCAGCTTGGTGGGGGCACCTGGGGCCAACGTCCTGACTTTC. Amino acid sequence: CASSLVGAPGANVLTF.

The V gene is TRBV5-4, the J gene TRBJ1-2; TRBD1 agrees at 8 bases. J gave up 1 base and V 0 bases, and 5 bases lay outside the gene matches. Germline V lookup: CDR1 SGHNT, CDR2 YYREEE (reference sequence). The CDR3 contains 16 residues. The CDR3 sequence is CASSLAGQERNYGYTF. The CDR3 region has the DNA TGTGCCAGCAGCTTGGCGGGACAGGAGCGTAACTATGGCTACACCTTC.

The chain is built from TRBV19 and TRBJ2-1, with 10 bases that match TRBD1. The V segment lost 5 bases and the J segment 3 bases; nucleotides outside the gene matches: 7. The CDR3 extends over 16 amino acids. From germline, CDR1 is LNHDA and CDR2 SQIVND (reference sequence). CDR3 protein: CASSSRTGGYYNEQFF. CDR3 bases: TGTGCCAGTAGTTCGAGGACAGGGGGATACTACAATGAGCAGTTCTTC. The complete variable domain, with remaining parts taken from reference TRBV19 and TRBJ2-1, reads DGGITQSPKYLFRKEGQNVTLSCEQNLNHDAMYWYRQDPGQGLRLIYYSQIVNDFQKGDIAEGYSVSREKKESFPLTVTSAQKNPTAFYLCASSSRTGGYYNEQFFGPGTRLTVL.

This CDR3 is CASSWTGSEQYF. DNA for the CDR3: TGCGCCAGCAGCTGGACAGGGTCCGAGCAGTACTTC. This chain joins TRBV5-1 and TRBJ2-7; 8 positions agree with TRBD1. Germline V gene lookup returns CDR1 SGHRS and CDR2 YFSETQ. This CDR3 region has 12 residues. V shed 3 bases, J shed 6 bases, and the junction held 2 bases outside the gene matches.

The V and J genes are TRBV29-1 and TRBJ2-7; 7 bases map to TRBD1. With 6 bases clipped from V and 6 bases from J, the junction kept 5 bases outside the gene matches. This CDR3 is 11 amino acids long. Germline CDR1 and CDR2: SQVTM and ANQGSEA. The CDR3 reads CSVLQGLEQYV. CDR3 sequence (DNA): TGCAGCGTGTTACAGGGGCTCGAGCAGTACGTC.

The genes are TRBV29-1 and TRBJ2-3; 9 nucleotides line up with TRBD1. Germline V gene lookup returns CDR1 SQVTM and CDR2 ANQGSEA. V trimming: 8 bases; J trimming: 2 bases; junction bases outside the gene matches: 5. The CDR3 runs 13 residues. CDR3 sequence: CSSGDRDTDTQYF. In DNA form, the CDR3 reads TGCAGCTCGGGGGACAGGGACACAGATACGCAGTATTTT.

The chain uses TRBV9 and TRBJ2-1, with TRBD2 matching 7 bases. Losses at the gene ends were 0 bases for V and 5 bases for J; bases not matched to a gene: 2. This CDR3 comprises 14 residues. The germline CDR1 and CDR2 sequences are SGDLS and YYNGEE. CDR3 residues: CASSVAGGNNEQFF. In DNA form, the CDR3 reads TGTGCCAGCAGCGTAGCGGGGGGAAACAATGAGCAGTTCTTC.

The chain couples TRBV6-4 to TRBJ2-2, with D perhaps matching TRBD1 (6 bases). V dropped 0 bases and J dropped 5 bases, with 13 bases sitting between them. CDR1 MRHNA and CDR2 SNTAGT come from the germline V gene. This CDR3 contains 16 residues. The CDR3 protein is CASSDSVGAGTGELFF. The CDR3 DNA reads TGTGCCAGCAGTGACTCGGTGGGGGCCGGGACCGGGGAGCTGTTTTTT.

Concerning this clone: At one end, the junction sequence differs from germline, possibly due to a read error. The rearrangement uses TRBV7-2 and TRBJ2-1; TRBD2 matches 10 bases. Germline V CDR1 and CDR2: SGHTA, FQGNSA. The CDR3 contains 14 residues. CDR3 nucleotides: TGTGCCAGCAGCCTAGCGGGGGCAAACAATGAGCAGTTCTTC. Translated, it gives CASSLAGANNEQFF.

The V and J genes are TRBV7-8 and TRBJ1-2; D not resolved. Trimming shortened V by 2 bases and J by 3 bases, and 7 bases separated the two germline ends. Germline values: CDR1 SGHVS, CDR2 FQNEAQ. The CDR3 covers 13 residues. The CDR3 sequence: CASSLQEDYGYTF. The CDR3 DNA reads TGTGCCAGCAGCTTACAGGAAGACTATGGCTACACCTTC.

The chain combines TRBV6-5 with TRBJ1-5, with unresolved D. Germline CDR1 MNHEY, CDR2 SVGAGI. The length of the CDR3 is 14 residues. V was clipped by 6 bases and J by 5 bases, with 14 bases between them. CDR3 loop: CASSPERVHQPQHF. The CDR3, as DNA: TGTGCCAGCAGCCCCGAACGGGTTCATCAGCCCCAGCATTTT.

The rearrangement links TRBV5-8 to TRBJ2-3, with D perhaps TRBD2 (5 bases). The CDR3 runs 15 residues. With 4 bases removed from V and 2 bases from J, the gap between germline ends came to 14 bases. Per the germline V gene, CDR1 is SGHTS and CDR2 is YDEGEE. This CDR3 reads CASSRSPGNTDTQYF. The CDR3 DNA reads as TGTGCCAGCAGCCGATCTCCGGGGAACACAGATACGCAGTATTTT. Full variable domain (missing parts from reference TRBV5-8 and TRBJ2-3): EAGVTQSPTHLIKTRGQQATLRCSPISGHTSVYWYQQALGLGLQFLLWYDEGEERNRGNFPPRFSGRQFPNYSSELNVNALELEDSALYLCASSRSPGNTDTQYFGPGTRLTVL.

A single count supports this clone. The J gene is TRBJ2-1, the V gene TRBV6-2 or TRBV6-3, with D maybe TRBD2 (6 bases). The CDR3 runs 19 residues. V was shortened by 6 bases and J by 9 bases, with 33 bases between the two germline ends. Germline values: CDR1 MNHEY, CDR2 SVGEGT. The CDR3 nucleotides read TGTGCCAGCAGCAGCCGCCCCGTTGTAGGGGAGGCCCCACAAGTTGAGCAGTTCTTC. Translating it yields CASSSRPVVGEAPQVEQFF.

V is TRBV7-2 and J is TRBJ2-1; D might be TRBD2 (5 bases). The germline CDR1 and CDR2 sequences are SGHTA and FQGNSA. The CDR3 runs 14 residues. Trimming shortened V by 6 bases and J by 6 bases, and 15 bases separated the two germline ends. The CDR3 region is CASRPRVGANEQFF. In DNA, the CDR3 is TGTGCCAGCAGGCCGCGGGTGGGCGCCAATGAGCAGTTCTTC.

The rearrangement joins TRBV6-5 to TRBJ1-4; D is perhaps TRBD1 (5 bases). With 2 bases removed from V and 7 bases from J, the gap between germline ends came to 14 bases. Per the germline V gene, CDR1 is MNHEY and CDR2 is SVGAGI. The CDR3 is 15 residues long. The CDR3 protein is CASSYLPQAAEKLFF. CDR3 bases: TGTGCCAGCAGTTACCTACCACAGGCGGCTGAAAAACTGTTTTTT.

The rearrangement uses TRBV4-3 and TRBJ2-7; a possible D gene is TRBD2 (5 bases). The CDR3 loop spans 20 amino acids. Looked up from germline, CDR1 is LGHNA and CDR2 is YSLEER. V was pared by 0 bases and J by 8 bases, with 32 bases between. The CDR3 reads CASSQDLRVPTSRLSTKQYV. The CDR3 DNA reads TGCGCCAGCAGCCAAGATTTGCGGGTCCCGACCTCTCGACTTAGCACCAAGCAGTACGTC.

CDR3 protein: CASSLGGLAGLNTGELFF. CDR3 DNA sequence: TGTGCCAGCAGCTTGGGGGGACTAGCGGGCCTGAACACCGGGGAGCTGTTTTTT. This sequence joins TRBV5-4 and TRBJ2-2, with 12 bases fitting TRBD2. Germline CDR1 and CDR2: SGHNT and YYREEE (reference sequence). CDR3 length equals 18 residues. Unmatched junction bases numbered 4, after V lost 0 bases and J lost 1 base.

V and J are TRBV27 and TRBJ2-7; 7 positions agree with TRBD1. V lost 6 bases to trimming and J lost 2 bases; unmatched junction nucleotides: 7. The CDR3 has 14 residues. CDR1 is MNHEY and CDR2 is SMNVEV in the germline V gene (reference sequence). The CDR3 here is CASRPGQIPYEQYF. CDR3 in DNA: TGTGCCAGCAGACCGGGACAGATTCCCTACGAGCAGTACTTC.

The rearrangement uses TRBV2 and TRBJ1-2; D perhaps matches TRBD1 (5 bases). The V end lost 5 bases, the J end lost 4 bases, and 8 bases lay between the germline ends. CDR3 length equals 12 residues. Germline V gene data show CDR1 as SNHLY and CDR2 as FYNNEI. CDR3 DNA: TGTGCCAGCAGTTCAGGGATCTATGGCTACACCTTC. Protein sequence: CASSSGIYGYTF.

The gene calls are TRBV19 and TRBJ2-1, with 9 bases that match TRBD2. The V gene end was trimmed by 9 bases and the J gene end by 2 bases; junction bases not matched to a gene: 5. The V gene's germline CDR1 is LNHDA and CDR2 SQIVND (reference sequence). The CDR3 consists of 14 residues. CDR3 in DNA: TGTGCCAGCGCCCTAGCGGGGACCTACAATGAGCAGTTCTTC. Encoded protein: CASALAGTYNEQFF.